These T cell receptor beta chains were read from a single sample in a study of human versus mouse CDR3 diversity and MHC coevolution. TCRdb's table, derived via immunoSEQ multiplex PCR, lists solely in-frame clones and lacks some. The sample includes more than 55,000 clones, around 94% of them seen just once. Sequenced sample: naive CD4+ T cells from blood. These receptors originate from a person in their sixties or seventies in good health. CDR3s leave out the opening cysteine and the closing phenylalanine or tryptophan.

v_call: TRBV19
j_call: TRBJ2-5
cdr3_aa: ASSIPAAPSGGETQY

v_call: TRBV2
j_call: TRBJ2-3
cdr3_aa: ASTLAVSTDTQY

v_call: TRBV19
j_call: TRBJ2-3
cdr3_aa: ASSIGQLTDTQY

v_call: TRBV29-1
j_call: TRBJ1-1
cdr3_aa: SVEWSGNTEAF

v_call: TRBV9
j_call: TRBJ1-1
cdr3_aa: ASSANRDSTEAF

v_call: TRBV13
j_call: TRBJ2-1
cdr3_aa: ASSLGLASGGGHEQF

v_call: TRBV18
j_call: TRBJ1-1
cdr3_aa: ASSPQGNTEAF

v_call: TRBV19
j_call: TRBJ2-5
cdr3_aa: ASSPRVVETQY

v_call: TRBV5-1
j_call: TRBJ2-5
cdr3_aa: ASSPRTGGQETQY

v_call: TRBV11-3
j_call: TRBJ2-7
cdr3_aa: ASSPKRSPYEQY

v_call: TRBV11-2
j_call: TRBJ1-6
cdr3_aa: ASSPDRSYNSPLH

v_call: TRBV21-1
j_call: TRBJ2-7
cdr3_aa: ASRDRGVYEQY

v_call: TRBV11-2
j_call: TRBJ1-1
cdr3_aa: ASSLSPQGRLTEAF

v_call: TRBV5-1
j_call: TRBJ2-7
cdr3_aa: ASSLEGGGGSYEQY

v_call: TRBV15
j_call: TRBJ2-7
cdr3_aa: ATSREGLVYEQY

v_call: TRBV5-1
j_call: TRBJ2-3
cdr3_aa: ASSNKREGSDTQY